These 12 T cell receptor beta chains originate from one sample sequenced in a study of CD4 T cells in relation to SARS-CoV-2 and coronaviruses. Their antigens are not known. The unexposed donors gave CD4+ T cells in 2011-2018, prior to COVID-19. CD4+ T cells were isolated from the cells after 10 days of culture. Sequenced by immunoSEQ multiplex PCR; TCRdb stores in-frame clones only, minus some. The sample includes roughly 29,000 clones, roughly four fifths of them seen just once. The specimen sequenced was CD4+ T cells from PBMCs, cultured in vitro. The receptors originated from a human donor in good health.

The chain recombines TRBV9 with TRBJ2-3, with TRBD1 identical over 8 bases. V lost 4 bases to trimming and J lost 4 bases; unmatched junction nucleotides: 8. The CDR3 length is 15 residues. The germline CDR1 and CDR2 sequences are SGDLS and YYNGEE. Here the CDR3 reads CASSPRTGQADTQYF. The CDR3 nucleotides read TGTGCCAGCAGCCCCCGGACAGGGCAGGCAGATACGCAGTATTTT. Complete variable domain (other parts from reference TRBV9 and TRBJ2-3): DSGVTQTPKHLITATGQRVTLRCSPRSGDLSVYWYQQSLDQGLQFLIQYYNGEERAKGNILERFSAQQFPDLHSELNLSSLELGDSALYFCASSPRTGQADTQYFGPGTRLTVL.

The rearrangement joins TRBV27 to TRBJ2-1; TRBD1 might be the D (6 bases). V lost 8 bases to trimming and J lost 1 base, with 18 bases between them. The CDR3 is 16 residues long. In germline, CDR1 is MNHEY, CDR2 SMNVEV (reference sequence). The CDR3 sequence: CASRSRAGDSYNEQFF. The CDR3 DNA reads TGTGCCAGCCGTTCGAGGGCAGGGGATTCCTACAATGAGCAGTTCTTC.

The chain is built from TRBV19 and TRBJ2-7; TRBD1 matches at 9 bases. The germline CDR1 and CDR2 sequences are LNHDA and SQIVND (reference sequence). The length of the CDR3 is 15 residues. The V gene end was trimmed by 2 bases and the J gene end by 2 bases; junction bases not matched to a gene: 4. CDR3 DNA sequence: TGTGCCAGTAGTATAATCGGGACAGGGACCTACGAGCAGTACTTC. It encodes CASSIIGTGTYEQYF.

The rearrangement joins TRBV2 to TRBJ1-5; D gene uncertain. The CDR3 is 14 residues long. The germline V gene has CDR1 SNHLY and CDR2 FYNNEI. V dropped 6 bases and J dropped 7 bases, with 16 bases sitting between them. The CDR3 DNA follows: TGTGCCAGCAGCGACGACACCTTGCTCCAGCCCCAGCATTTT. Translation gives CASSDDTLLQPQHF.

The rearrangement joins TRBV19 to TRBJ1-5; D is undetermined. With 5 bases removed from V and 1 base from J, the gap between germline ends came to 9 bases. The CDR3 consists of 14 residues. The germline V gene has CDR1 LNHDA and CDR2 SQIVND (reference sequence). The chain's CDR3 is CASSLQTSNQPQHF. CDR3 in DNA: TGTGCCAGTAGTCTACAGACGAGCAATCAGCCCCAGCATTTT.

J is TRBJ2-7 and V is TRBV2; weak D call: TRBD2 (6 bases). Germline V gene lookup returns CDR1 SNHLY and CDR2 FYNNEI. Trimming took 3 bases from V and 3 from J, leaving 12 bases between them. The CDR3 is made up of 14 amino acids. This CDR3 reads CASSEGRHGYEQYF. The CDR3 coding sequence is TGTGCCAGCAGTGAGGGGAGGCATGGCTACGAGCAGTACTTC.

This chain links TRBV2 with TRBJ1-1; D call uncertain. V was clipped by 6 bases and J by 3 bases, with 11 bases between them. CDR1 SNHLY and CDR2 FYNNEI come from the germline V gene. The CDR3 is 13 residues long. CDR3 protein: CASRPQGYTEAFF. The CDR3 region has the DNA TGTGCCAGCAGGCCTCAAGGCTACACTGAAGCTTTCTTT.

The rearrangement links TRBV9 to TRBJ2-7; 11 bases align to TRBD2. CDR3 size: 16 residues. CDR1 and CDR2 (germline): SGDLS, YYNGEE. The ends lost 1 base at V and 5 bases at J; junction bases unmatched: 8. The CDR3 loop reads CASSVSPGLAANEQYF. For the CDR3, the DNA is TGTGCCAGCAGCGTATCGCCGGGACTAGCGGCAAACGAGCAGTACTTC.

V gene TRBV4-3 combines with J gene TRBJ1-2; perhaps TRBD1 as D (6 bases). Germline CDR1 and CDR2: LGHNA and YSLEER. V lost 0 bases and J lost 8, with 13 bases in between. This CDR3 is built from 14 residues. The CDR3 sequence is CASSQDGGFSGYTF. CDR3 DNA: TGCGCCAGCAGCCAAGACGGGGGCTTCTCGGGCTACACCTTC.

J is TRBJ2-2 and V is TRBV12-3 or TRBV12-4; D not resolved. V lost 4 bases to trimming and J lost 5 bases, with 8 bases between them. CDR3 length equals 13 residues. CDR3 sequence (DNA): TGTGCCAGCAGTTCCGGAAGGACCGGGGAGCTGTTTTTT. Translating it yields CASSSGRTGELFF.

The V and J genes are TRBV2 and TRBJ2-2, with 8 nucleotides matching TRBD1. CDR1 SNHLY and CDR2 FYNNEI come from the germline V gene. V shed 6 bases and J 7 bases; nucleotides not matched to a gene: 13. The CDR3 is 16 residues long. CDR3 nucleotides: TGTGCCAGCAGAGACCTGCAGGGGGCCTATGGCGGGGAGCTGTTTTTT. Translating gives CASRDLQGAYGGELFF.

This rearrangement joins TRBV7-9 to TRBJ2-3; 11 bases line up with TRBD2. The V and J ends lost 4 bases and 1 base, in that order; junction bases with no gene match: 1. This CDR3 has 15 residues. Germline CDR1 and CDR2: SEHNR and FQNEAQ (reference sequence). The CDR3 DNA reads TGTGCCAGCAGCTCGACTAGCGGGGGCACAGATACGCAGTATTTT. This translates into CASSSTSGGTDTQYF.